These 32 T cell receptor beta chains originate from one sample sequenced in a study of blood T cell repertoires in COVID-19. Assay: immunoSEQ multiplex PCR; the TCRdb copy retains only in-frame clones and omits some. The sample includes 63,000 or so clones, roughly nine tenths of them seen just once. The specimen was peripheral blood. Every receptor here comes from an older man with active COVID-19.

V is TRBV24-1 and J is TRBJ2-5; 8 bases are a match to TRBD1. The CDR3 is made up of 15 amino acids. V trimming: 3 bases; J trimming: 5 bases; junction bases outside the gene matches: 7. Per germline, CDR1 KGHDR and CDR2 SFDVKD. The CDR3 loop reads CATSDPTGVGETQYF. The CDR3 DNA follows: TGTGCCACCAGTGATCCGACAGGGGTTGGGGAGACCCAGTACTTC.

V and J are TRBV19 and TRBJ2-2, with 7 bases fitting TRBD1. V shed 7 bases, J shed 1 base, and the junction held 3 bases outside the gene matches. The length of the CDR3 is 14 residues. Germline V gene sequence: CDR1 LNHDA, CDR2 SQIVND (reference sequence). The CDR3 coding sequence is TGTGCCAGTAAGGGGGCAGGGAACACCGGGGAGCTGTTTTTT. Amino acid sequence: CASKGAGNTGELFF.

The chain recombines TRBV3-1 (or the pseudogene TRBV3-2) with TRBJ1-2; no firm D call. The CDR3 extends over 18 amino acids. In germline, CDR1 is LGHDT, CDR2 YNNKEL (reference sequence). V lost 0 bases, J lost 5 bases, and 22 bases lay in between. The CDR3 DNA reads as TGTGCCAGCAGCCAAGATCAGGCCGGTCGATCCTGGGCGTATGGCTACACCTTC. Protein: CASSQDQAGRSWAYGYTF.

This clone was picked up a small number of times. This chain uses TRBV30 with TRBJ1-1; 7 bases agree with TRBD1. The CDR3 is 15 residues long. CDR1 is GTSNPN, CDR2 SVGIG, per germline (reference sequence). The V gene end was trimmed by 0 bases and the J gene end by 5 bases; junction bases not matched to a gene: 9. The CDR3 nucleotides read TGTGCCTGGAGTGTACCCGCAGGGGGTTGGACTGAAGCTTTCTTT. Translated: CAWSVPAGGWTEAFF.

The chain employs TRBV18 and TRBJ2-7; 7 nucleotides match TRBD2. Germline V gene data show CDR1 as KGHSH and CDR2 as LQKENI. After removal of 3 bases from V and 6 bases from J, the junction contained 11 bases not matched to a gene. The CDR3 length is 15 residues. The CDR3 spells CASSPGGSLQGEQYF. The CDR3 nucleotides are TGTGCCAGCTCACCGGGCGGGAGTCTGCAGGGCGAGCAGTACTTC.

This clone was recorded a few times. The V call is TRBV10-2, the J call TRBJ2-1; possible D gene TRBD2, 6 bases. Germline CDR1 and CDR2: WSHSY and SAAADI. This CDR3 has 15 residues. V gave up 6 bases and J gave up 7 bases, with 19 bases separating them. The CDR3 sequence is CASSGGGPAGNEQFF. CDR3 in DNA: TGCGCCAGCAGCGGGGGTGGGCCCGCGGGAAATGAGCAGTTCTTC.

This chain joins TRBV19 and TRBJ1-4; TRBD1 might be the D (5 bases). The germline gives CDR1 LNHDA, CDR2 SQIVND (reference sequence). Trimming pared 4 bases from V and 7 bases from J, leaving 16 bases between. The length of the CDR3 is 15 residues. In DNA, the CDR3 is TGTGCCAGTAGTACTATCGGGCCTACAGGTGAAAAACTGTTTTTT. Translated, it gives CASSTIGPTGEKLFF.

The V gene is TRBV4-1, the J gene TRBJ1-3, with a possible D match to TRBD1 (6 bases). Germline V CDR1 and CDR2: MGHRA, YSYEKL. Trimming cost V 0 bases and J 0 bases, with 12 bases left between them. The length of the CDR3 is 17 residues. In DNA, the CDR3 is TGCGCCAGCAGCCAAGATTGGGACATATACTCTGGAAACACCATATATTTT. Translation: CASSQDWDIYSGNTIYF.

V gene TRBV9 combines with J gene TRBJ1-5; unclear D gene. The V end was cut by 0 bases, the J end by 0 bases, with 16 bases between. CDR3 length: 18 amino acids. Germline CDR1 and CDR2: SGDLS and YYNGEE. The CDR3 reads CASSVVWCAGYSNQPQHF. For the CDR3, the DNA is TGTGCCAGCAGCGTAGTTTGGTGCGCAGGCTATAGCAATCAGCCCCAGCATTTT.

The chain carries TRBV18 and TRBJ1-3, with D possibly matching TRBD1 (6 bases). The CDR3 runs 19 residues. Trimming left V 2 bases short and J 2 bases short, with 22 bases between. The germline V gene has CDR1 KGHSH and CDR2 LQKENI. The DNA for the CDR3 is TGTGCCAGCTCACCATCTGGTCCGCCCATGGGGGCGGCTGGAAACACCATATATTTT. It translates to CASSPSGPPMGAAGNTIYF.

For the CDR3, the DNA is TGTGCCAGCAGCCCCCAAAGGGGGACGAACACCGGGGAGCTGTTTTTT. It is translated as CASSPQRGTNTGELFF. The chain employs TRBV5-4 and TRBJ2-2, with a possible D match to TRBD1 (6 bases). The ends were cut back, 4 bases at V and 0 bases at J, with 13 bases in the middle. Looked up from germline, CDR1 is SGHNT and CDR2 is YYREEE (reference sequence). This CDR3 is 16 amino acids long.

This clone was detected once. The V call is TRBV1, the J call TRBJ1-1; TRBD1, the table's D call, lacks a check against the DNA. TRBV1 corresponds to a pseudogene. The CDR3 spans 15 residues. The CDR3 here is CTSSPSTAMNTEAFF. The CDR3 DNA is TGCACCAGCAGCCCCTCGACAGCCATGAACACTGAAGCTTTCTTT.

The rearrangement links TRBV5-4 to TRBJ2-3, with a tentative D call TRBD2 (5 bases). V shed 7 bases and J shed 6 bases, with 18 bases lying between them. There are 14 residues in the CDR3. Germline V lookup: CDR1 SGHNT, CDR2 YYREEE (reference sequence). The DNA for the CDR3 is TGTGCCAGCTCCCCCCCCTCGGGGATGGATACGCAGTATTTT. Amino acid sequence: CASSPPSGMDTQYF.

The rearrangement links TRBV6-5 to TRBJ2-7; 8 bases are a match to TRBD2. Germline CDR1 and CDR2: MNHEY and SVGAGI. This CDR3 spans 14 amino acids. V lost 11 bases, J lost 0 bases, and 9 bases stayed unmatched. CDR3 sequence: CAWFGGAHSYEQYF. In nucleotides, the CDR3 is TGTGCCTGGTTCGGGGGGGCCCACTCCTACGAGCAGTACTTC.

The chain couples TRBV30 to TRBJ1-2; perhaps TRBD1 as D (5 bases). This CDR3 is 13 amino acids long. CDR1 is GTSNPN, CDR2 SVGIG, per germline (reference sequence). The germline V and J ends were trimmed by 5 bases and 3 bases, with 13 bases remaining between them. The CDR3 coding sequence is TGTGCCTGGGCGACCGGGGGGGACTATGGCTACACCTTC. Translation: CAWATGGDYGYTF.

The chain employs TRBV11-3 and TRBJ2-3, with D perhaps matching TRBD2 (7 bases). The germline CDR1 and CDR2 sequences are SGHNT and YENEEA. V was trimmed by 0 bases and J by 6 bases, leaving 13 bases between them. CDR3 length: 15 amino acids. The CDR3 reads CASSLDLRGADTQYF. CDR3 nucleotide sequence: TGTGCCAGCAGCTTAGACCTACGGGGGGCGGATACGCAGTATTTT.

This clone was observed once. CDR3 in amino acids: CASSLAGTGSTDTQYF. In DNA form, the CDR3 reads TGCGCCAGCAGCTTGGCCGGGACAGGGAGCACAGATACGCAGTATTTT. V gene TRBV5-1 combines with J gene TRBJ2-3; 9 nucleotides agree with TRBD1. V was clipped by 0 bases and J by 0 bases; unmatched bases: 2. This CDR3 has 16 amino acids. Germline CDR1 SGHRS, CDR2 YFSETQ.

V is TRBV5-6 and J is TRBJ1-2; D ambiguous. The CDR3 is 14 residues long. Trimming cost V 1 base and J 2 bases, with 9 bases left between them. Germline values: CDR1 SGHDT, CDR2 YYEEEE. The DNA of the CDR3 is TGTGCCAGCAGCTTGAGAGGCGGGAACTATGGCTACACCTTC. Amino acids: CASSLRGGNYGYTF.

The chain employs TRBV24-1 and TRBJ1-5; 7 bases align to TRBD1. V lost 5 bases to trimming and J lost 3 bases; unmatched junction nucleotides: 15. In germline, CDR1 is KGHDR, CDR2 SFDVKD. This CDR3 contains 18 residues. The CDR3 DNA is TGTGCCACCAGTGCCCCGTTCCCCCGGACAGGCTTCAATCAGCCCCAGCATTTT. It yields the protein CATSAPFPRTGFNQPQHF.

This clone turned up a few times. CDR3 bases: TGTGCCACCAGTCCGGGAGGCGTACCCTACAATGAGCAGTTCTTC. Translated, it gives CATSPGGVPYNEQFF. V is TRBV24-1 and J is TRBJ2-1; TRBD2 agrees at 7 bases. Germline CDR1 is KGHDR and CDR2 is SFDVKD. This CDR3 is built from 15 residues. Trimming cost V 6 bases and J 2 bases; bases outside gene matches: 6.

The chain has TRBV27 and TRBJ2-5, with 8 bases matching TRBD1. CDR1 MNHEY and CDR2 SMNVEV come from the germline V gene (reference sequence). The ends lost 0 bases at V and 4 bases at J; junction bases unmatched: 10. This CDR3 region has 17 residues. CDR3 in DNA: TGTGCCAGCAGTTTATCCAGGGGGCCCCAGCCCCGAGAGACCCAGTACTTC. Its protein is CASSLSRGPQPRETQYF.

The V call is TRBV11-2, the J call TRBJ2-5; 9 nucleotides agree with TRBD1. Germline CDR1 is SGHAT and CDR2 is FQNNGV. The CDR3 has 15 residues. Germline trimming cut 5 bases from V and 2 bases from J; bases unmatched to any gene: 6. The DNA for the CDR3 is TGTGCCAGCAGCACCGGGGACAGGGCTCAAGAGACCCAGTACTTC. Amino acids: CASSTGDRAQETQYF.

In its sample, this clone was seen a few times. This rearrangement joins TRBV28 to TRBJ1-4, with 9 positions matching TRBD1. CDR1 MDHEN and CDR2 SYDVKM come from the germline V gene. V was pared by 5 bases and J by 10 bases, with 11 bases of the junction left unmatched. The CDR3 runs to 15 residues. This chain's CDR3 is CASSPPGTGIPKLFF. Written as DNA, the CDR3 is TGTGCCAGCAGTCCCCCCGGGACAGGGATACCAAAACTGTTTTTT.

This clone was counted a few times. This chain connects TRBV3-1 (or the pseudogene TRBV3-2) to TRBJ1-1; TRBD1 might be the D (5 bases). Germline V gene data show CDR1 as LGHDT and CDR2 as YNNKEL (reference sequence). CDR3 size: 16 residues. V lost 4 bases and J 5 bases, leaving 20 bases between the germline ends. CDR3 amino acids: CASSPPQWGRVTEAFF. The CDR3 bases are TGTGCCAGCAGCCCACCCCAGTGGGGGAGGGTGACTGAAGCTTTCTTT.

The chain carries TRBV18 and TRBJ2-4; D ambiguous. The CDR3 covers 17 residues. The V end lost 0 bases, the J end lost 0 bases, and 12 bases lay between the germline ends. Germline assignment: CDR1 KGHSH and CDR2 LQKENI. CDR3: CASSPPWSELAKNIQYF. In DNA, the CDR3 is TGTGCCAGCTCACCACCTTGGTCCGAACTAGCCAAAAACATTCAGTACTTC. The whole variable domain, remainder taken from reference TRBV18 and TRBJ2-4, is NAGVMQNPRHLVRRRGQEARLRCSPMKGHSHVYWYRQLPEEGLKFMVYLQKENIIDESGMPKERFSAEFPKEGPSILRIQQVVRGDSAAYFCASSPPWSELAKNIQYFGAGTRLSVL.

This sequence joins TRBV24-1 and TRBJ2-7; D is possibly TRBD1 (6 bases). V shed 4 bases and J shed 2 bases, with 14 bases lying between them. CDR1 is KGHDR and CDR2 is SFDVKD in the germline V gene. This CDR3 spans 15 amino acids. CDR3 bases: TGTGCCACCAGTGACCCGACAGGTTACCCCTACGAGCAGTACTTC. The encoded protein is CATSDPTGYPYEQYF.

The chain joins TRBV28 to TRBJ2-7; TRBD1 agrees at 10 bases. Germline CDR1 reads MDHEN; CDR2 reads SYDVKM. The CDR3 loop spans 15 amino acids. Losses at the gene ends were 5 bases for V and 5 bases for J; bases not matched to a gene: 9. The CDR3 spells CASSPRDRGFDEQYF. The CDR3 DNA is TGTGCCAGCAGTCCCCGGGACAGGGGTTTCGACGAGCAGTACTTC.

The gene calls are TRBV7-3 and TRBJ2-3, with TRBD1 identical over 7 bases. Per germline, CDR1 SGHTA and CDR2 FQGTGA. The CDR3 loop spans 15 amino acids. V lost 5 bases to trimming and J lost 2 bases; unmatched junction nucleotides: 7. The CDR3 is CASSPDRAYTDTQYF. The CDR3 nucleotides are TGTGCCAGCAGCCCCGACAGGGCCTACACAGATACGCAGTATTTT.

This chain joins TRBV9 and TRBJ2-3, with 14 bases identical to TRBD2. The germline V gene encodes CDR1 SGDLS and CDR2 YYNGEE. The V segment lost 3 bases and the J segment 1 base; nucleotides outside the gene matches: 7. There are 18 residues in the CDR3. The CDR3 reads CASSAGLAGDIGTDTQYF. The CDR3 DNA reads TGTGCCAGCAGCGCGGGACTAGCGGGAGATATTGGCACAGATACGCAGTATTTT.

The chain carries TRBV12-2 and TRBJ1-6; the D call TRBD1 from the table was never checked on the DNA. TRBV12-2 is flagged as a pseudogene. The CDR3 is made up of 13 amino acids. CDR3 sequence (DNA): TGTGCAAGTCGAGGGACAGGGTGGGGACCCCTCCACTTT. It is translated as CASRGTGWGPLHF.

V gene TRBV9 combines with J gene TRBJ2-3; D is uncertain. Germline lookup yields CDR1 SGDLS and CDR2 YYNGEE. CDR3 length: 15 residues. V lost 0 bases and J lost 2, with 10 bases in between. The CDR3 bases are TGTGCCAGCAGCGTAGCCCCCCGACACACAGATACGCAGTATTTT. Protein: CASSVAPRHTDTQYF.

V and J are TRBV7-2 and TRBJ2-7; 8 nucleotides align to TRBD1. This CDR3 comprises 15 residues. J was trimmed by 5 bases and V by 5 bases; bases with no gene match: 11. CDR1 and CDR2 (germline): SGHTA, FQGNSA. CDR3 sequence: CASSQLPGGQDEQYF. The CDR3 DNA follows: TGTGCCAGCAGCCAGCTCCCAGGGGGCCAAGACGAGCAGTACTTC.